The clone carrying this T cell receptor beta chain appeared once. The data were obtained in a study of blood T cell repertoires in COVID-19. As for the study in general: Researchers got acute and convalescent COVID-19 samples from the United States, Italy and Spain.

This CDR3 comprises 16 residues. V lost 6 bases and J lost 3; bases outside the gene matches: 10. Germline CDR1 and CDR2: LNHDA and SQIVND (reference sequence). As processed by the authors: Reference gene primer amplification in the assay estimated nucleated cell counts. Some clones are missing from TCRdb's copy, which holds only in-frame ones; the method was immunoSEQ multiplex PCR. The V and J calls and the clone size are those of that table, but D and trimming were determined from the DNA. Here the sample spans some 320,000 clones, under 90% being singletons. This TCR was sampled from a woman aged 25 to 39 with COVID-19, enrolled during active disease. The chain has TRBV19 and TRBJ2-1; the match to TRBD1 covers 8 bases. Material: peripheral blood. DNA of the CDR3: TGTGCCAGTAGGCAACAGGGGGACAAATTCTACAATGAGCAGTTCTTC. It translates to CASRQQGDKFYNEQFF.